Each of the 26 T cell receptor beta chains below was sequenced from the same sample in a study of blood T cell repertoires in COVID-19. Only in-frame clones appear in the TCRdb table, and some are missing; sequencing was by immunoSEQ multiplex PCR. The profile covers 250,000 to 400,000 clones, with roughly 88% appearing a single time and 2.5% to 3.5% taken by the ten largest. Sequencing was done on a sample of peripheral blood. The source of these receptors is a woman in her thirties with COVID-19, enrolled during active disease.

The V and J genes are TRBV18 and TRBJ1-3; 7 bases map to TRBD1. V shed 6 bases, J shed 0 bases, and the junction held 11 bases outside the gene matches. The V gene's germline CDR1 is KGHSH and CDR2 LQKENI. The CDR3 runs 17 residues. CDR3 nucleotide sequence: TGTGCCAGCTCTCCGAGGGACAGTTATCTCTCTGGAAACACCATATATTTT. It encodes CASSPRDSYLSGNTIYF.

The V and J genes are TRBV5-1 and TRBJ2-7, with TRBD2 matching 11 bases. The germline V gene encodes CDR1 SGHRS and CDR2 YFSETQ. CDR3 length equals 15 residues. The ends lost 0 bases at V and 3 bases at J; junction bases unmatched: 2. CDR3 in DNA: TGCGCCAGCAGCTTGGTAGCGGGAGGGAACTACGAGCAGTACTTC. Translated: CASSLVAGGNYEQYF.

The V and J genes are TRBV19 and TRBJ2-1, with 14 nucleotides matching TRBD2. J was trimmed by 6 bases and V by 7 bases; bases with no gene match: 5. Germline V gives CDR1 LNHDA, CDR2 SQIVND (reference sequence). This CDR3 is built from 15 residues. CDR3 in amino acids: CASTSGTSGSNEQFF. Here the CDR3 DNA reads TGTGCCAGTACCTCCGGGACTAGCGGGAGCAATGAGCAGTTCTTC.

The rearrangement links TRBV5-1 to TRBJ1-1, with TRBD1 matching 9 bases. With V trimmed by 0 bases and J by 4 bases, 4 bases remained unmatched. Germline assignment: CDR1 SGHRS and CDR2 YFSETQ. The CDR3 is 15 residues long. CDR3 region: CASSLVGQGATEAFF. As DNA, the CDR3 is TGCGCCAGCAGCTTGGTGGGACAGGGAGCCACTGAAGCTTTCTTT.

The chain has TRBV29-1 and TRBJ2-1; 10 bases agree with TRBD2. V lost 6 bases, J lost 7 bases, and 12 bases stayed unmatched. The germline V gene encodes CDR1 SQVTM and CDR2 ANQGSEA. The CDR3 is 15 residues long. DNA for the CDR3: TGCAGCGTGGCTTTCCGTCTAGCGGGAGAAAATGAGCAGTTCTTC. As protein: CSVAFRLAGENEQFF.

The chain couples TRBV10-3 to TRBJ1-2; D not certain. Germline CDR1 ENHRY, CDR2 SYGVKD. Trimming took 3 bases from V and 1 from J, leaving 12 bases between them. This CDR3 comprises 15 residues. CDR3 amino acids: CAISDSLNGNYGYTF. The CDR3 region has the DNA TGTGCCATCAGTGACTCCCTGAACGGTAACTATGGCTACACCTTC.

V is TRBV19 and J is TRBJ2-1; 9 nucleotides agree with TRBD2. Germline V lookup: CDR1 LNHDA, CDR2 SQIVND (reference sequence). CDR3 length: 18 residues. Trimming took 3 bases from V and 1 from J; bases not matched to a gene: 10. The DNA for the CDR3 is TGTGCCAGTAGTATTGGTAGCGGGGGCATACCATCCTACAATGAGCAGTTCTTC. Its translation is CASSIGSGGIPSYNEQFF. Based on the CDR3 plus reference TRBV19 and TRBJ2-1, the full variable domain is DGGITQSPKYLFRKEGQNVTLSCEQNLNHDAMYWYRQDPGQGLRLIYYSQIVNDFQKGDIAEGYSVSREKKESFPLTVTSAQKNPTAFYLCASSIGSGGIPSYNEQFFGPGTRLTVL.

The chain combines TRBV10-3 with TRBJ1-5; D gene ambiguous. The V end lost 8 bases, the J end lost 9 bases, and 17 bases lay between the germline ends. Germline loops: CDR1 ENHRY, CDR2 SYGVKD. The CDR3 consists of 13 residues. CDR3 sequence (DNA): TGTGCCATCGGCGGAGACTCCTCGGGGCCCCAGCATTTT. This sequence encodes CAIGGDSSGPQHF.

This sequence joins TRBV2 and TRBJ2-1; TRBD1 matches at 9 bases. This CDR3 contains 16 residues. CDR1 and CDR2 (germline): SNHLY, FYNNEI. Trimming cost V 11 bases and J 1 base; bases outside gene matches: 12. The CDR3 loop reads CAGRHEDRGSYNEQFF. The CDR3 DNA reads as TGTGCCGGACGACACGAGGACAGGGGTTCCTACAATGAGCAGTTCTTC.

The chain uses TRBV11-2 and TRBJ1-1; TRBD1 is a possible D gene (5 bases). Trimming shortened V by 5 bases and J by 8 bases, and 12 bases separated the two germline ends. Looked up from germline, CDR1 is SGHAT and CDR2 is FQNNGV. The length of the CDR3 is 12 residues. CDR3 sequence (DNA): TGTGCCAGCAGCCAGACAGAACTGGAAGCTTTCTTT. It specifies CASSQTELEAFF. The full variable domain, in which reference TRBV11-2 and TRBJ1-1 provide the parts outside the CDR3, is EAGVAQSPRYKIIEKRQSVAFWCNPISGHATLYWYQQILGQGPKLLIQFQNNGVVDDSQLPKDRFSAERLKGVDSTLKIQPAKLEDSAVYLCASSQTELEAFFGQGTRLTVV.

The chain uses TRBV15 and TRBJ2-7; TRBD2 agrees at 10 bases. Per germline, CDR1 LNHNV and CDR2 YYDKDF (reference sequence). There are 16 residues in the CDR3. J was trimmed by 2 bases and V by 0 bases; bases with no gene match: 4. The CDR3 is CATSRDRAGGPYEQYF. For the CDR3, the DNA is TGTGCCACCAGCAGAGATCGAGCGGGAGGGCCCTACGAGCAGTACTTC.

The V gene is TRBV5-4, the J gene TRBJ1-5; 7 nucleotides align to TRBD1. The V gene end was trimmed by 4 bases and the J gene end by 7 bases; junction bases not matched to a gene: 8. Germline V lookup: CDR1 SGHNT, CDR2 YYREEE (reference sequence). This CDR3 spans 14 amino acids. For the CDR3, the DNA is TGTGCCAGCAGCCGACAGGGAATTGGGCAGCCCCAGCATTTT. As protein: CASSRQGIGQPQHF.

The chain couples TRBV19 to TRBJ2-1; the match to TRBD1 covers 11 bases. This CDR3 contains 15 residues. CDR1 LNHDA and CDR2 SQIVND come from the germline V gene (reference sequence). J gave up 9 bases and V 1 base, and 5 bases lay outside the gene matches. CDR3 coding DNA: TGTGCCAGTAGTATAGGGGACAGGGGGGAGGTTGAGCAGTTCTTC. Translation: CASSIGDRGEVEQFF. The whole variable domain, filled in from reference TRBV19 and TRBJ2-1, reads DGGITQSPKYLFRKEGQNVTLSCEQNLNHDAMYWYRQDPGQGLRLIYYSQIVNDFQKGDIAEGYSVSREKKESFPLTVTSAQKNPTAFYLCASSIGDRGEVEQFFGPGTRLTVL.

The rearrangement joins TRBV24-1 to TRBJ1-2; D might be TRBD1 (5 bases). The CDR3 has 15 residues. The germline V and J ends were trimmed by 3 bases and 8 bases, with 18 bases remaining between them. From germline, CDR1 is KGHDR and CDR2 SFDVKD. CDR3 nucleotides: TGTGCCACCAGTGATCGTCGGGGACTAATCGGCGGCTACACCTTC. Protein product: CATSDRRGLIGGYTF.

This clone was counted only a few times. The chain joins TRBV7-2 to TRBJ1-4; 7 nucleotides align to TRBD1. The CDR3 extends over 15 amino acids. Germline V CDR1 and CDR2: SGHTA, FQGNSA. After removal of 6 bases from V and 0 bases from J, the junction contained 4 bases not matched to a gene. DNA of the CDR3: TGTGCCAGCAGTCGGACAGGCCCAACTAATGAAAAACTGTTTTTT. Its translation: CASSRTGPTNEKLFF.

This chain joins TRBV24-1 and TRBJ2-5; TRBD1 agrees at 8 bases. The CDR3 has 15 residues. Germline CDR1 is KGHDR and CDR2 is SFDVKD. The V and J ends lost 5 bases and 2 bases, in that order; junction bases with no gene match: 6. The CDR3 is CATSGGQGPQETQYF. CDR3 DNA sequence: TGTGCCACCAGTGGCGGACAGGGCCCACAAGAGACCCAGTACTTC.

This clone was detected only once. This chain links TRBV19 with TRBJ1-2, with D possibly matching TRBD1 (6 bases). Germline V gene lookup returns CDR1 LNHDA and CDR2 SQIVND (reference sequence). Trimming removed 6 bases from V and 5 bases from J, with 13 bases in between. This CDR3 is built from 13 residues. CDR3 region: CASSQGIGYGYTF. CDR3 DNA sequence: TGTGCCAGTAGCCAGGGGATAGGGTATGGCTACACCTTC.

Of note for this clone: Different DNA sequences within this sample yield the same CDR3. This chain links TRBV11-2 with TRBJ1-1, with 9 bases matching TRBD1. The length of the CDR3 is 14 residues. Trimming removed 3 bases from V and 1 base from J; junction bases left unmatched: 0. The germline V gene has CDR1 SGHAT and CDR2 FQNNGV. DNA of the CDR3: TGTGCCAGCAGCTTGGGACAGGGGAACACTGAAGCTTTCTTT. Residues: CASSLGQGNTEAFF.

CDR3 loop: CASSGVGQMNTGELFF. The CDR3 region has the DNA TGTGCCAGCAGTGGGGTGGGACAGATGAACACCGGGGAGCTGTTTTTT. This rearrangement joins TRBV2 to TRBJ2-2; 7 bases align to TRBD1. Germline assignment: CDR1 SNHLY and CDR2 FYNNEI. With V trimmed by 4 bases and J by 1 base, 6 bases remained unmatched. The CDR3 totals 16 residues.

The chain uses TRBV7-9 and TRBJ1-2, with D maybe TRBD1 (6 bases). Germline V gene data show CDR1 as SEHNR and CDR2 as FQNEAQ (reference sequence). CDR3 length: 14 residues. Trimming shortened V by 5 bases and J by 4 bases, and 14 bases separated the two germline ends. CDR3 amino acids: CASSATPDSYGYTF. The DNA of the CDR3 is TGTGCCAGCAGCGCGACCCCGGACAGCTATGGCTACACCTTC.

The genes are TRBV5-4 and TRBJ2-2, with D perhaps TRBD2 (6 bases). V was pared by 3 bases and J by 4 bases, with 16 bases between. This CDR3 has 16 amino acids. The germline V gene has CDR1 SGHNT and CDR2 YYREEE (reference sequence). The CDR3, as DNA: TGTGCCAGCAGCTCTGGCGGGGATAGAGGCACCGGGGAGCTGTTTTTT. This gives the protein CASSSGGDRGTGELFF.

This chain links TRBV10-3 with TRBJ2-3, with 8 bases fitting TRBD2. There are 13 residues in the CDR3. V dropped 10 bases and J dropped 6; count of bases not matched to a gene: 9. Germline assignment: CDR1 ENHRY and CDR2 SYGVKD. The CDR3 bases are TGTGCCACCGGACTAGCCCTTGAGGATACGCAGTATTTT. It encodes CATGLALEDTQYF.

A remark on this clone: Other DNA sequences in the same sample also yield this CDR3. V usage is TRBV3-1 (or the pseudogene TRBV3-2) and J usage is TRBJ2-3, with 7 bases identical to TRBD2. Per the germline V gene, CDR1 is LGHDT and CDR2 is YNNKEL (reference sequence). The CDR3 sequence is 14 residues long. Trimming cost V 1 base and J 4 bases; bases outside gene matches: 2. CDR3 sequence: CASSQGGGSDTQYF. The CDR3 DNA reads as TGTGCCAGCAGCCAAGGGGGGGGGTCAGATACGCAGTATTTT.

This chain uses TRBV12-3 or TRBV12-4 with TRBJ2-1; the D gene is possibly TRBD1 (5 bases). V lost 8 bases and J lost 7, with 15 bases in between. The CDR3 is made up of 13 amino acids. This chain's CDR3 is CASGRLTVNEQFF. CDR3 coding DNA: TGTGCCAGCGGACGACTGACAGTAAATGAGCAGTTCTTC.

This clone was recorded once. This chain connects TRBV5-4 to TRBJ2-5, with D possibly TRBD2 on 5 matching bases. The V gene lost 4 bases and the J gene lost 2 bases, with 15 bases spanning the gap. CDR1 and CDR2 (germline): SGHNT, YYREEE (reference sequence). CDR3 length: 15 amino acids. This chain's CDR3 is CASSPDFSQQETQYF. The CDR3 DNA reads TGTGCCAGCAGCCCGGACTTTAGCCAGCAAGAGACCCAGTACTTC. Based on the CDR3 plus reference TRBV5-4 and TRBJ2-5, the full variable domain is ETGVTQSPTHLIKTRGQQVTLRCSSQSGHNTVSWYQQALGQGPQFIFQYYREEENGRGNFPPRFSGLQFPNYSSELNVNALELDDSALYLCASSPDFSQQETQYFGPGTRLLVL.

This clone has only one observation. The V gene is TRBV7-9, the J gene TRBJ2-3; D is perhaps TRBD2 (5 bases). The CDR3 is made up of 17 amino acids. Deletions cut 1 base from V and 0 bases from J, with 14 bases between. Germline CDR1 is SEHNR and CDR2 is FQNEAQ (reference sequence). CDR3 bases: TGTGCCAGCAGCTTAGGGCAGCAAGCGGCTAGCACAGATACGCAGTATTTT. Residues: CASSLGQQAASTDTQYF.